This T cell receptor beta chain was identified during a study of CD4+ T cells in melanoma. General study points: Neoantigen-specific CD4+ T cells in melanoma reportedly had diverse differentiation states. A reported correlation linked neoantigen-specific CD4+ T cells to CD8+, macrophage and B cell function.

The V and J ends lost 1 base and 2 bases, in that order; junction bases with no gene match: 5. This CDR3 has 15 residues. Germline V CDR1 and CDR2: MNHNS, SASEGT. TCRdb keeps only in-frame clones here, not all; method: immunoSEQ multiplex PCR. The data show about 140,000 clones, with roughly 91% seen just once and less than 2% held by the top ten. With regard to this clone: Its antigen is as yet unknown.

The receptor's source is a human donor with melanoma. This chain joins TRBV6-1 and TRBJ2-7, with TRBD1 matching over 7 bases. CDR3 sequence reads: CASSEVGQRAYEQYF. The CDR3 DNA sequence: TGTGCCAGCAGTGAAGTGGGACAGCGCGCCTACGAGCAGTACTTC.